The 2 T cell receptor beta chains in this list originate from one sample, sequenced in a study of T cells after yellow fever vaccination. TCRdb used MiXCR to reprocess the 5' RACE reads, holding one entry per CDR3 protein. The table lists 35,000 to 55,000 distinct CDR3 sequences, around 6.4% of them singletons. The sequenced sample was PBMCs, either bulk or a sorted T-cell subset (CD4+, CD8+, memory, or dextramer-sorted; not recorded which), obtained 45 days after the yellow fever booster vaccination. These receptors all come from a young man who received the YFV17D yellow fever vaccine.

This clonotype has a count of ten or more. The chain has TRBV2 and TRBJ2-1; 11 bases align to TRBD2. Unmatched junction bases numbered 7, after V lost 7 bases and J lost 5 bases. The CDR3 runs to 15 residues. CDR1 and CDR2 from the germline V gene are SNHLY and FYNNEI. CDR3 sequence reads: CASNKLAGVNNEQFF. Here the CDR3 DNA reads TGTGCCAGCAATAAACTAGCGGGAGTAAACAATGAGCAGTTCTTC.

This clonotype was observed a few times. It may be a read error: a sequence one base away is much more abundant. The rearrangement uses TRBV20-1 and TRBJ1-5; D unclear. CDR1 and CDR2 from the germline V gene are DFQATT and SNEGSKA (reference sequence). The CDR3 has 16 amino acids. The CDR3 protein is CCARASDSLPNQPQHF. The CDR3 DNA follows: TGCTGTGCTAGGGCTTCCGACTCGCTTCCCAATCAGCCCCAGCATTTT.